These 14 T cell receptor beta chains came from one sample sequenced in a study of identical twins (dated by TCRdb to 2016 to 2017). The library was obtained by 5' RACE. Instrument on record: Illumina HiSeq 2000. TCRdb ran its own pipeline on the public reads, namely fastp trimming at Q25 and MiXCR clone calling, and kept in-frame beta chains. Merged by CDR3 protein, the rows form single entries marked with the most common genes and DNA. This sample is represented by 700,000 or so distinct CDR3 sequences; 21% of them were singletons. More than 4% of the sample is taken by the ten largest. The data were also submitted as part of a second study, on T cells expressing NK-cell markers.

Input material: PBMCs. The source is a woman in her late teens or twenties in good health.

Remarks on this clonotype: Being one base from a much bigger clone, this may be a read error. The chain employs TRBV20-1 and TRBJ2-7, with D possibly TRBD1 on 6 matching bases. The CDR3 runs 14 residues. CDR1 is DFQATT and CDR2 is SNEGSKA in the germline V gene (reference sequence). V lost 0 bases to trimming and J lost 6 bases, with 15 bases between them. Here the CDR3 reads CSARDRAGAFEQYF. CDR3 nucleotides: TGCAGTGCTAGAGATCGTGCAGGGGCGTTCGAGCAGTACTTC.

This clonotype was seen more than once but under ten times. The rearrangement uses TRBV10-3 and TRBJ1-1, with no clear D. This CDR3 contains 12 residues. Deletions cut 8 bases from V and 0 bases from J, with 7 bases between. The germline V gene encodes CDR1 ENHRY and CDR2 SYGVKD. CDR3 loop: CAIADMNTEAFF. In DNA, the CDR3 is TGTGCCATCGCCGACATGAACACTGAAGCTTTCTTT.

This clonotype was detected ten times or more. The V gene is TRBV10-3, the J gene TRBJ1-1, with TRBD1 matching over 9 bases. The germline gives CDR1 ENHRY, CDR2 SYGVKD. V shed 6 bases, J shed 3 bases, and the junction held 2 bases outside the gene matches. The CDR3 has 13 residues. The CDR3 nucleotides read TGTGCCATCAGGGACAGGGGTCACACTGAAGCTTTCTTT. It yields the protein CAIRDRGHTEAFF.

This clonotype turned up a few times. The CDR3 is CASSLHGPTSGYTF. In DNA form, the CDR3 reads TGTGCCAGCAGTTTACATGGTCCCACTTCTGGCTACACCTTC. The chain has TRBV12-3 or TRBV12-4 and TRBJ1-2; no clear D. Trimming shortened V by 2 bases and J by 7 bases, and 14 bases separated the two germline ends. The CDR3 length is 14 residues.

The CDR3 loop is CATVGSSYEQYF. CDR3 nucleotides: TGTGCCACAGTGGGGAGCTCCTACGAGCAGTACTTC. The rearrangement links TRBV28 to TRBJ2-7; D might be TRBD2 (5 bases). V was trimmed by 10 bases and J by 0 bases, leaving 10 bases between them. This CDR3 spans 12 amino acids. Germline-derived CDR1 and CDR2 are MDHEN and SYDVKM.

This clonotype was detected ten times or more. The J gene is TRBJ2-3, the V gene TRBV20-1; D gene ambiguous. This CDR3 has 12 amino acids. CDR1 and CDR2 (germline): DFQATT, SNEGSKA (reference sequence). Trimming left V 5 bases short and J 1 base short, with 7 bases between. DNA of the CDR3: TGCAGTGCTTCACTCGGCACAGATACGCAGTATTTT. This gives the protein CSASLGTDTQYF.

This clonotype was seen ten or more times. This chain joins TRBV7-3 and TRBJ2-2; D gene uncertain. There are 14 residues in the CDR3. Germline CDR1 and CDR2: SGHTA and FQGTGA. Trimming pared 1 base from V and 4 bases from J, leaving 7 bases between. The CDR3: CASSLNRGTGELFF. The CDR3 region has the DNA TGTGCCAGCAGCTTAAATCGCGGCACCGGGGAGCTGTTTTTT.

This clonotype turned up a few times. V usage is TRBV12-3 or TRBV12-4 and J usage is TRBJ2-7; D is possibly TRBD1 or TRBD2 (5 bases each). The germline V and J ends were trimmed by 3 bases and 2 bases, with 17 bases remaining between them. This CDR3 is 16 amino acids long. The CDR3 protein is CASSLGTGTGPYEQYF. The CDR3 DNA follows: TGTGCCAGCAGTTTGGGCACCGGGACGGGACCCTACGAGCAGTACTTC.

There are a few counts of this clonotype. The chain uses TRBV5-1 and TRBJ2-1; 11 bases match TRBD2. CDR3 length: 14 amino acids. Germline V lookup: CDR1 SGHRS, CDR2 YFSETQ. V dropped 7 bases and J dropped 3; count of bases not matched to a gene: 3. Here the CDR3 reads CASVAGGFYNEQFF. For the CDR3, the DNA is TGCGCCAGCGTAGCGGGGGGGTTCTACAATGAGCAGTTCTTC.

This clonotype was detected a few times. This chain links TRBV6-1 with TRBJ2-1; 7 bases are shared with TRBD1. The trim removed 6 bases at V and 0 bases at J, leaving 5 bases unmatched. The V gene's germline CDR1 is MNHNS and CDR2 SASEGT. The CDR3 is 15 amino acids. Written as DNA, the CDR3 is TGTGCCAGCAGACAGGGGTTTTCCTCCTACAATGAGCAGTTCTTC. It specifies CASRQGFSSYNEQFF.

The chain combines TRBV11-2 with TRBJ2-7, with a tentative D call TRBD2 (5 bases). CDR3 length: 15 residues. Trimming removed 1 base from V and 2 bases from J, with 12 bases in between. Germline CDR1 reads SGHAT; CDR2 reads FQNNGV. The CDR3 bases are TGTGCCAGCAGCTTAGTCCCCAGCGGTGCCTACGAGCAGTACTTC. It yields the protein CASSLVPSGAYEQYF.

The CDR3 region has the DNA TGTGCCAGCAGCTCGGCTCTACAGGGGATATACTCCTACGAGCAGTACTTC. Its protein product is CASSSALQGIYSYEQYF. J is TRBJ2-7 and V is TRBV7-9; 7 bases fit TRBD1. J lost 0 bases, V lost 4 bases, and 12 bases had no gene match. Germline CDR1 SEHNR, CDR2 FQNEAQ (reference sequence). The CDR3 loop spans 17 amino acids.

This clonotype was detected ten times or more. V usage is TRBV20-1 and J usage is TRBJ2-5; weak D call: TRBD2 (7 bases). The germline gives CDR1 DFQATT, CDR2 SNEGSKA (reference sequence). Trimming stripped 7 bases from V and 3 bases from J, with 12 bases between. The CDR3 has 12 amino acids. The CDR3 here is CSGGGYEETQYF. In DNA, the CDR3 is TGCAGTGGGGGGGGCTACGAAGAGACCCAGTACTTC.

This clonotype was counted at least ten times. The chain employs TRBV27 and TRBJ2-3; tentative D call: TRBD1 (6 bases). V lost 3 bases and J 3 bases, leaving 13 bases between the germline ends. Germline CDR1 reads MNHEY; CDR2 reads SMNVEV (reference sequence). The CDR3 contains 15 residues. The CDR3 DNA reads TGTGCCAGCAGTTTCGTACAGGGTGGGACAGATACGCAGTATTTT. Translated: CASSFVQGGTDTQYF.